A single TCR beta chain is shown here with its context. Its antigen is currently unknown. This CDR3 spans 16 amino acids. Trimming took off 4 bases at V and 0 bases at J, with 13 bases between the two ends. Germline CDR1 is MNHEY and CDR2 is SVGAGI. The sequencing template was cDNA reverse transcribed from extracted RNA. Measured with immunoSEQ multiplex PCR; TCRdb has only the in-frame clones, and not every one. The sample comprises approximately 210,000 clones, more than 55% of which are singletons, and approximately 3.4% rests with the top ten. The sample comes from a study of CD8+ T cells in alopecia areata. About the study: In an open-label trial, patients got 5 to 10 mg tofacitinib twice daily. General study points: Normal scalp showed lower clonality than lesional scalp, especially alopecia totalis/universalis. Scalp clonality dropped significantly under tofacitinib, as did expanded CD8+ top-100 clones.

Treatment: oral pan-JAK inhibitor, 5-10 mg twice daily. Sequenced material: CD4+ T cells sorted from blood, taken at week 4, from a patient treated with tofacitinib. The clonotype was recovered from a human donor with alopecia areata. The chain couples TRBV6-5 to TRBJ1-5; perhaps TRBD1 as D (5 bases). The CDR3 bases are TGTGCCAGCAGTTTTGCAGGGCCAAATAGCAATCAGCCCCAGCATTTT. Its protein is CASSFAGPNSNQPQHF.